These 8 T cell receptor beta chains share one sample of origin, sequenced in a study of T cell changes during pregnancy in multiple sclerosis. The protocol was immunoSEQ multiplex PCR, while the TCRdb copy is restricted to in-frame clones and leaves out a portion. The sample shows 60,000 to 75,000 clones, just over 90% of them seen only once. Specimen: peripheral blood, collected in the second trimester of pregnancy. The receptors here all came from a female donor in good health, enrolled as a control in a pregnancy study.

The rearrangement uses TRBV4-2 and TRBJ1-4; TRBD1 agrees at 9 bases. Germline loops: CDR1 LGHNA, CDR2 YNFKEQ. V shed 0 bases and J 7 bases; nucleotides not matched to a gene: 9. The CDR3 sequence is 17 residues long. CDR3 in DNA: TGTGCCAGCAGCCAAGAGTCCCAACAGGGGGCTGGTGAAAAACTGTTTTTT. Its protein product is CASSQESQQGAGEKLFF.

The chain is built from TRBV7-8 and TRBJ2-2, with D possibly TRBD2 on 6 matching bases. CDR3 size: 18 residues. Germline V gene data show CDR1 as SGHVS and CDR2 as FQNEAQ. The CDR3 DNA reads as TGTGCTATAGACCGGGACCCTACTAGCTGGGGTAACACCGGGGAGCTGTTTTTT. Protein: CAIDRDPTSWGNTGELFF. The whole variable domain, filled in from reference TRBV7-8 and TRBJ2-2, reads GAGVSQSPRYKVAKRGQDVALRCDPISGHVSLFWYQQALGQGPEFLTYFQNEAQLDKSGLPSDRFFAERPEGSVSTLKIQRTQQEDSAVYLCAIDRDPTSWGNTGELFFGEGSRLTVL.

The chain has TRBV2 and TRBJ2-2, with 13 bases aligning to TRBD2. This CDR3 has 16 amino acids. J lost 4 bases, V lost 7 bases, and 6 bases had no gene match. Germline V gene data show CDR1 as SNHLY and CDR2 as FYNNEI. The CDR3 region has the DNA TGTGCCAGCACCCCAGGACTAGCGGGAGCCACCGGGGAGCTGTTTTTT. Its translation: CASTPGLAGATGELFF.

DNA for the CDR3: TGTGCCAGCTCACCACTGGCGGGCTCCTACAATGAGCAGTTCTTC. Protein: CASSPLAGSYNEQFF. This chain joins TRBV18 and TRBJ2-1; TRBD2 might be the D (5 bases). Trimming shortened V by 1 base and J by 0 bases, and 7 bases separated the two germline ends. Germline CDR1 and CDR2: KGHSH and LQKENI. The CDR3 covers 15 residues.

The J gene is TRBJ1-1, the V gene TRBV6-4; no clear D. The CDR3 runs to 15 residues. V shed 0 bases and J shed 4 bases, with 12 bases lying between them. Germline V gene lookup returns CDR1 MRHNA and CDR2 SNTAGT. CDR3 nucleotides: TGTGCCAGCAGTGACTCCGTAGGACTTTTCACTGAAGCTTTCTTT. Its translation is CASSDSVGLFTEAFF.

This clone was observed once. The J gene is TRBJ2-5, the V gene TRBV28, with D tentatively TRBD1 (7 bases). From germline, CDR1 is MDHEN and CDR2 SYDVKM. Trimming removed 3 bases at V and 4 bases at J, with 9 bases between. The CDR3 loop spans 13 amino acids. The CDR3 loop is CASSFQGGETQYF. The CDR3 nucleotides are TGTGCCAGCAGTTTCCAGGGGGGAGAGACCCAGTACTTC.

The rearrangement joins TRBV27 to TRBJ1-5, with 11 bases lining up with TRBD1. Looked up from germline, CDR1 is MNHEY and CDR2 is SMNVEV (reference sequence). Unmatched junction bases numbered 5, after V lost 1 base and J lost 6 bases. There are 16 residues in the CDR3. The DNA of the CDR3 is TGTGCCAGCAGTTTATATGGACAGGGGGCACGTCAGCCCCAGCATTTT. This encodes CASSLYGQGARQPQHF.

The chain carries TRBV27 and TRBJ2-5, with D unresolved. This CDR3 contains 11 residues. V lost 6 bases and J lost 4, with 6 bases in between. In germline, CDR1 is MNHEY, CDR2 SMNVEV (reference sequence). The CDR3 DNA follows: TGTGCCAGCAGCTCGAGAGAGACCCAGTACTTC. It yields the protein CASSSRETQYF.